Following are 17 T cell receptor beta chains from one sample sequenced in a study of T cell responses to AZD1222 COVID-19 vaccine. Only in-frame clones appear in the TCRdb table, and some are missing; sequencing was by immunoSEQ multiplex PCR. The table shows roughly 120,000 clones, with 85% to 90% occurring only once. The source was peripheral blood, collected on day 0 of AZD1222 vaccination. The origin of the receptors is an adult in good health.

The chain is built from TRBV2 and TRBJ1-1; unclear D gene. This CDR3 has 13 residues. The V gene lost 4 bases and the J gene lost 5 bases, with 11 bases spanning the gap. Germline CDR1 and CDR2: SNHLY and FYNNEI. The CDR3 region is CASSAREWTEAFF. The CDR3 bases are TGTGCCAGCAGTGCCCGGGAATGGACTGAAGCTTTCTTT.

V and J are TRBV27 and TRBJ1-1; no definite D call. CDR1 and CDR2 from the germline V gene are MNHEY and SMNVEV (reference sequence). Trimming took 6 bases from V and 8 from J, leaving 13 bases between them. The CDR3 sequence is 12 residues long. The CDR3 reads CASSQGRKEAFF. DNA for the CDR3: TGTGCCAGCAGCCAAGGGAGGAAGGAAGCTTTCTTT.

This clone was counted a single time. The chain uses TRBV7-8 and TRBJ1-2; tentatively, D is TRBD1 (5 bases). V lost 5 bases, J lost 4 bases, and 17 bases lay in between. The CDR3 consists of 15 residues. The V gene's germline CDR1 is SGHVS and CDR2 FQNEAQ. The chain's CDR3 is CASSPRGASLYGYTF. In DNA form, the CDR3 reads TGTGCCAGCAGCCCCCGCGGGGCTTCCCTCTATGGCTACACCTTC.

This clone was seen a few times. This rearrangement joins TRBV2 to TRBJ2-7; D ambiguous. The CDR3 is 13 residues long. The germline gives CDR1 SNHLY, CDR2 FYNNEI. V was shortened by 6 bases and J by 6 bases, with 15 bases between the two germline ends. Here the CDR3 DNA reads TGTGCCAGCAGGGCCACTCCGGCCGGCGAGCAGTACTTC. Protein sequence: CASRATPAGEQYF.

This clone appeared once. The J gene is TRBJ2-3, the V gene TRBV2; 9 bases line up with TRBD2. This CDR3 has 15 amino acids. The V and J ends lost 7 bases and 4 bases, in that order; junction bases with no gene match: 9. Germline V gives CDR1 SNHLY, CDR2 FYNNEI. CDR3 region: CASTLRTSVADTQYF. CDR3 coding DNA: TGTGCCAGCACCCTACGGACTAGCGTGGCAGATACGCAGTATTTT.

This clone was picked up one time. This chain links TRBV13 with TRBJ2-1; D is uncertain. The germline gives CDR1 PRHDT, CDR2 FYEKMQ (reference sequence). The CDR3 spans 16 residues. Deletions cut 0 bases from V and 3 bases from J, with 12 bases between. In DNA form, the CDR3 reads TGTGCCAGCAGCTTAGGCTTCGACGAGCTCTACAATGAGCAGTTCTTC. It specifies CASSLGFDELYNEQFF.

The J gene is TRBJ1-4, the V gene TRBV7-8; TRBD1 aligns across 9 bases. The J segment lost 7 bases and the V segment lost 5 bases, leaving 5 bases of the junction unmatched. The CDR3 runs to 14 residues. Germline CDR1 and CDR2: SGHVS and FQNEAQ. The CDR3 is CASSHRQGGEKLFF. The CDR3, as DNA: TGTGCCAGCAGCCACCGACAGGGGGGTGAAAAACTGTTTTTT.

The chain has TRBV15 and TRBJ2-7; D perhaps matches TRBD1 (6 bases). The CDR3 is 13 residues long. Germline-derived CDR1 and CDR2 are LNHNV and YYDKDF (reference sequence). The V gene lost 5 bases and the J gene lost 0 bases, with 8 bases spanning the gap. CDR3: CATSEGVSYEQYF. The CDR3 DNA reads as TGTGCCACCAGCGAGGGGGTCTCCTACGAGCAGTACTTC.

The chain recombines TRBV5-6 with TRBJ1-5; 8 nucleotides match TRBD1. This CDR3 comprises 14 residues. V dropped 2 bases and J dropped 4; count of bases not matched to a gene: 2. Germline CDR1 is SGHDT and CDR2 is YYEEEE. CDR3 loop: CASSLRQGNQPQHF. DNA for the CDR3: TGTGCCAGCAGCTTACGACAGGGGAATCAGCCCCAGCATTTT.

The genes are TRBV19 and TRBJ1-1, with a weak D call TRBD1 (5 bases). The V gene's germline CDR1 is LNHDA and CDR2 SQIVND (reference sequence). V was clipped by 5 bases and J by 0 bases, with 16 bases between them. The CDR3 covers 16 residues. The CDR3 protein is CASSLTTATMNTEAFF. The CDR3 DNA reads TGTGCCAGTAGTCTTACGACAGCAACCATGAACACTGAAGCTTTCTTT.

The chain recombines TRBV4-2 with TRBJ2-7; 9 bases are shared with TRBD2. This CDR3 is built from 15 residues. V shed 2 bases, J shed 3 bases, and the junction held 5 bases outside the gene matches. CDR1 and CDR2 (germline): LGHNA, YNFKEQ. In nucleotides, the CDR3 is TGTGCCAGCAGCCAATCTAGCGGGGCACTCTACGAGCAGTACTTC. Its protein is CASSQSSGALYEQYF.

V usage is TRBV19 and J usage is TRBJ2-4; D may be TRBD1 (5 bases). Trimming shortened V by 1 base and J by 0 bases, and 10 bases separated the two germline ends. The CDR3 loop spans 16 amino acids. The germline gives CDR1 LNHDA, CDR2 SQIVND (reference sequence). CDR3 in DNA: TGTGCCAGTAGTATAGGGCAGGGCCTAGCCAAAAACATTCAGTACTTC. It specifies CASSIGQGLAKNIQYF.

This rearrangement joins TRBV9 to TRBJ1-1; a weak D match, TRBD1 (6 bases). The length of the CDR3 is 15 residues. V was shortened by 5 bases and J by 5 bases, with 19 bases between the two germline ends. Germline V gives CDR1 SGDLS, CDR2 YYNGEE. The CDR3 spells CASRPTGGGGTEAFF. CDR3 DNA: TGTGCCAGCAGACCGACAGGTGGTGGAGGGACTGAAGCTTTCTTT.

The chain recombines TRBV7-9 with TRBJ1-1, with no clear D. V was pared by 5 bases and J by 2 bases, with 12 bases between. Germline V gives CDR1 SEHNR, CDR2 FQNEAQ (reference sequence). CDR3 length equals 14 residues. The CDR3 sequence: CASSLGLSNTEAFF. In DNA form, the CDR3 reads TGTGCCAGCAGCCTAGGACTCAGCAACACTGAAGCTTTCTTT.

The chain has TRBV2 and TRBJ1-5; D is undetermined. The germline V and J ends were trimmed by 0 bases and 4 bases, with 7 bases remaining between them. The CDR3 covers 14 residues. Germline values: CDR1 SNHLY, CDR2 FYNNEI. The CDR3 DNA reads TGTGCCAGCAGTGAAGCTCGCGGAAATCAGCCCCAGCATTTT. Encoded protein: CASSEARGNQPQHF.

In its sample, this clone was seen once. In nucleotides, the CDR3 is TGTGCCAGCAGTTACGACCCTGACAGGCTGAACTATGGCTACACCTTC. It translates to CASSYDPDRLNYGYTF. V usage is TRBV6-5 and J usage is TRBJ1-2; weak D call: TRBD1 (6 bases). The germline V gene encodes CDR1 MNHEY and CDR2 SVGAGI. The CDR3 runs 16 residues. The V gene lost 2 bases and the J gene lost 2 bases, with 15 bases spanning the gap.

This chain uses TRBV19 with TRBJ1-1; D unresolved. This CDR3 contains 13 residues. V was clipped by 3 bases and J by 1 base, with 6 bases between them. Germline V gene data show CDR1 as LNHDA and CDR2 as SQIVND (reference sequence). Written as DNA, the CDR3 is TGTGCCAGTAGTATTAGTCCGAACACTGAAGCTTTCTTT. Amino acid sequence: CASSISPNTEAFF.